Each of the 14 T cell receptor beta chains below was sequenced from the same sample in a study of shared clonotypes between healthy human individuals. Only in-frame clones appear in the TCRdb table, and some are missing; sequencing was by immunoSEQ multiplex PCR. The sample lists nearly 750,000 clones; 72% were seen once. The material sequenced was memory CD4+ T cells sorted from blood. Subset given: CD45RA-negative fraction. These TCRs come from a woman in her twenties or thirties in good health.

V and J are TRBV30 and TRBJ1-4; possibly TRBD1 for D (5 bases). This CDR3 has 13 residues. From germline, CDR1 is GTSNPN and CDR2 SVGIG (reference sequence). Between the trimmed V and J ends, which lost 3 bases and 11 bases, there was a span of 16 bases. CDR3 region: CAWSGTSGGKLFF. In DNA form, the CDR3 reads TGTGCCTGGAGCGGGACCTCGGGGGGTAAACTGTTTTTT.

In its sample, this clone was seen once. The genes are TRBV2 and TRBJ2-7, with D possibly being TRBD2 (6 bases). The ends were cut back, 9 bases at V and 3 bases at J, with 21 bases in the middle. This CDR3 has 15 residues. CDR1 and CDR2 (germline): SNHLY, FYNNEI. For the CDR3, the DNA is TGTGCCAGTTCGACCCAGGGTGGGGGGTACTACGAGCAGTACTTC. Its translation is CASSTQGGGYYEQYF.

The chain couples TRBV14 to TRBJ1-2; no clear D. Germline loops: CDR1 SGHDN, CDR2 FVKESK. Trimming took 1 base from V and 7 from J, leaving 10 bases between them. The CDR3 is 13 residues long. The CDR3 region is CASSQVQFRGYTF. CDR3 nucleotide sequence: TGTGCCAGCAGCCAAGTTCAGTTTCGTGGCTACACCTTC.

J is TRBJ1-4 and V is TRBV7-9, with a tentative D call TRBD1 (5 bases). The germline V gene encodes CDR1 SEHNR and CDR2 FQNEAQ (reference sequence). The V gene lost 1 base and the J gene lost 7 bases, with 13 bases spanning the gap. The CDR3 extends over 15 amino acids. CDR3 sequence reads: CASSLGALGTEKLFF. The CDR3 DNA is TGTGCCAGCAGCTTAGGGGCCTTAGGGACTGAAAAACTGTTTTTT.

This clone was observed a few times. Other nucleotide sequences from this sample produce the same CDR3. The chain joins TRBV5-6 to TRBJ2-7; D unclear. Per germline, CDR1 SGHDT and CDR2 YYEEEE. V gave up 4 bases and J gave up 5 bases, with 13 bases separating them. CDR3 size: 13 residues. The CDR3 reads CASSRLDSHEQYF. Written as DNA, the CDR3 is TGTGCCAGCAGCCGTCTAGATTCCCACGAGCAGTACTTC.

The V gene is TRBV7-8, the J gene TRBJ2-5; 7 bases match TRBD2. The length of the CDR3 is 13 residues. Germline V gene data show CDR1 as SGHVS and CDR2 as FQNEAQ. The J segment lost 5 bases and the V segment lost 5 bases, leaving 5 bases of the junction unmatched. The CDR3 loop reads CASSPVGGETQYF. The CDR3 DNA sequence: TGTGCCAGCAGCCCAGTGGGGGGGGAGACCCAGTACTTC.

The chain joins TRBV9 to TRBJ2-7, with TRBD2 matching over 9 bases. The CDR3 length is 15 residues. V trimming: 3 bases; J trimming: 5 bases; junction bases outside the gene matches: 9. Germline V gene data show CDR1 as SGDLS and CDR2 as YYNGEE. The CDR3 DNA follows: TGTGCCAGCAGCGGTCGTAGCGGGAGAGTCCACGAGCAGTACTTC. Amino acids: CASSGRSGRVHEQYF. Full variable domain (outside the CDR3, taken from reference TRBV9 and TRBJ2-7): DSGVTQTPKHLITATGQRVTLRCSPRSGDLSVYWYQQSLDQGLQFLIQYYNGEERAKGNILERFSAQQFPDLHSELNLSSLELGDSALYFCASSGRSGRVHEQYFGPGTRLTVT.

The rearrangement joins TRBV6-1 to TRBJ2-1; TRBD1 might be the D (5 bases). Germline CDR1 is MNHNS and CDR2 is SASEGT. This CDR3 spans 16 amino acids. V was pared by 3 bases and J by 2 bases, with 14 bases between. For the CDR3, the DNA is TGTGCCAGCAGTGAGAGAGGCAGGGCAACCTACAATGAGCAGTTCTTC. Translated: CASSERGRATYNEQFF.

V usage is TRBV5-4 and J usage is TRBJ2-3, with no clear D. Germline CDR1 is SGHNT and CDR2 is YYREEE (reference sequence). This CDR3 spans 15 amino acids. Trimming pared 3 bases from V and 1 base from J, leaving 12 bases between. CDR3 coding DNA: TGTGCCAGCAGCTCCCCCCAGGCTGGCACAGATACGCAGTATTTT. Residues: CASSSPQAGTDTQYF.

J is TRBJ2-4 and V is TRBV5-1; 7 bases are shared with TRBD1. There are 13 residues in the CDR3. Per the germline V gene, CDR1 is SGHRS and CDR2 is YFSETQ. Trimming cost V 4 bases and J 6 bases; bases outside gene matches: 4. The CDR3 DNA sequence: TGCGCCAGCAGCACACGGGACAGAAACATTCAGTACTTC. Translating gives CASSTRDRNIQYF.

J is TRBJ2-7 and V is TRBV30, with D possibly being TRBD1 or TRBD2 (6 bases each). In germline, CDR1 is GTSNPN, CDR2 SVGIG (reference sequence). Trimming pared 2 bases from V and 10 bases from J, leaving 18 bases between. The CDR3 runs to 13 residues. DNA for the CDR3: TGTGCCTGGAGTACAAGGGGGGACACAAAACAGTACTTC. Its protein product is CAWSTRGDTKQYF.

This clone was recorded only once. V and J are TRBV27 and TRBJ2-1; 16 nucleotides align to TRBD2. In germline, CDR1 is MNHEY, CDR2 SMNVEV (reference sequence). The CDR3 is 19 amino acids. The V segment lost 6 bases and the J segment 6 bases; nucleotides outside the gene matches: 14. CDR3 in DNA: TGTGCCAGCAGAACAGGGACTAGCGGGAGGGCCCGTCTATTCAATGAGCAGTTCTTC. Protein sequence: CASRTGTSGRARLFNEQFF.

This clone has more than one count but fewer than ten. This sequence joins TRBV28 and TRBJ2-1; 9 bases fit TRBD2. The CDR3 has 17 amino acids. Germline trimming cut 6 bases from V and 7 bases from J; bases unmatched to any gene: 16. The germline V gene encodes CDR1 MDHEN and CDR2 SYDVKM. The CDR3 sequence is CASRLVGGLAGRNEQFF. DNA of the CDR3: TGTGCCAGCAGATTAGTGGGGGGGCTAGCGGGGAGGAATGAGCAGTTCTTC.

The V call is TRBV19, the J call TRBJ1-3; D remains ambiguous. Trimming took 0 bases from V and 0 from J, leaving 6 bases between them. The CDR3 runs to 15 residues. Germline lookup yields CDR1 LNHDA and CDR2 SQIVND (reference sequence). The CDR3 is CASSIDLSSGNTIYF. CDR3 nucleotide sequence: TGTGCCAGTAGTATAGATCTAAGCTCTGGAAACACCATATATTTT.